This T cell receptor (beta chain) derives from a study of blood T cells in healthy people across ages. This clonotype was counted only a few times. Its antigen is not identified. Caucasian individuals from Russia who were healthy and aged roughly 6 to 100 acted as donors. Study-level results: Estimates based on one million T cells were treated as lower bounds. Donor CMV status was unknown, possibly confounding expanded clonotype changes. It was the long-lived donors that had more naive CD4+ cells and higher diversity than aged donors.

Trimming removed 4 bases from V and 7 bases from J, with 20 bases in between. The CDR3 spans 16 residues. Germline CDR1 is SNHLY and CDR2 is FYNNEI. Primers used in a second PCR of roughly 6 to 11 cycles were a sample-barcoded 5' primer and a J-beta primer mix. From the 5' RACE reads, TCRdb called clonotypes with MiXCR, one entry per CDR3 protein. The table records about 1.4 million distinct CDR3 sequences, 55% to 75% of them present only once. The TCR sequence derives from a man aged 18-30 years in good health. This chain uses TRBV2 with TRBJ2-1; D unclear. The sequenced sample consisted of blood. CDR3 protein: CASSVISAATSNEQFF. The DNA for the CDR3 is TGTGCCAGCAGTGTCATAAGCGCGGCCACCTCTAATGAGCAGTTCTTC.